This passage covers 15 T cell receptor beta chains from one sample sequenced in a study of OX40 agonist ivuxolimab in advanced cancers. Library prep was done by the immunoSEQ multiplex PCR assay. Entries here come from immuneACCESS through TCRdb and include only in-frame sequences with V and J called. Some clones fail to appear in such tables; in the studies checked, an unresolved V gene covers under half of the shortfall, and the cause of the remainder is unknown. In all, the sample holds about 68,000 clones, and 80% to 90% of those were seen once. The ten largest clones add up to around 1.5% of the sample. This specimen consisted of CD4+ or CD8+ T cells sorted from blood, obtained in a trial of the OX40 agonist ivuxolimab. The receptor set was obtained from an adult with an advanced solid tumor such as melanoma, head and neck, liver or kidney cancer.

This clone showed up just a few times. This chain joins TRBV2 and TRBJ1-4, with D tentatively TRBD1 (5 bases). The CDR3 has 13 amino acids. Deletions cut 9 bases from V and 4 bases from J, with 12 bases between. Germline V gene lookup returns CDR1 SNHLY and CDR2 FYNNEI. CDR3 amino acids: CASRDGYNEKLFF. CDR3 coding DNA: TGTGCCAGTCGGGACGGCTATAATGAAAAACTGTTTTTT.

In nucleotides, the CDR3 is TGTGCCAGCAGCTTGGATGGCAGGGGGCCTTCTGAGCAGTTCTTC. This gives the protein CASSLDGRGPSEQFF. The chain joins TRBV5-4 to TRBJ2-1; TRBD1 agrees at 8 bases. The CDR3 runs 15 residues. Losses at the gene ends were 0 bases for V and 9 bases for J; bases not matched to a gene: 8. Germline V CDR1 and CDR2: SGHNT, YYREEE (reference sequence). Full variable domain (outside the CDR3, taken from reference TRBV5-4 and TRBJ2-1): ETGVTQSPTHLIKTRGQQVTLRCSSQSGHNTVSWYQQALGQGPQFIFQYYREEENGRGNFPPRFSGLQFPNYSSELNVNALELDDSALYLCASSLDGRGPSEQFFGPGTRLTVL.

The table lists this clone with a few counts. The chain recombines TRBV11-2 with TRBJ1-4, with 9 bases fitting TRBD1. Per germline, CDR1 SGHAT and CDR2 FQNNGV. Unmatched junction bases numbered 10, after V lost 6 bases and J lost 8 bases. The CDR3 totals 15 residues. This CDR3 is CASSGTGTGKEKLFF. The CDR3 coding sequence is TGTGCCAGCAGTGGCACCGGGACAGGGAAGGAAAAACTGTTTTTT.

The rearrangement links TRBV28 to TRBJ2-7; 7 positions match TRBD2. From germline, CDR1 is MDHEN and CDR2 SYDVKM. The CDR3 has 18 amino acids. The trim removed 6 bases at V and 0 bases at J, leaving 17 bases unmatched. The CDR3 region is CASRSLGEERGSSYEQYF. The CDR3 region has the DNA TGTGCCAGCAGATCCCTCGGGGAGGAGCGGGGCAGCTCCTACGAGCAGTACTTC.

The rearrangement links TRBV9 to TRBJ2-3, with unresolved D. The CDR3 consists of 15 residues. CDR1 is SGDLS, CDR2 YYNGEE, per germline. Trimming removed 0 bases at V and 2 bases at J, with 10 bases between. The DNA for the CDR3 is TGTGCCAGCAGCGTAGACAGCTCCCCCACAGATACGCAGTATTTT. It is translated as CASSVDSSPTDTQYF.

The V gene is TRBV7-9, the J gene TRBJ2-7; D is uncertain. The germline V gene encodes CDR1 SEHNR and CDR2 FQNEAQ (reference sequence). Trimming removed 1 base at V and 3 bases at J, with 4 bases between. This CDR3 region has 12 residues. CDR3 in DNA: TGTGCCAGCAGCTTAGTCTTCTACGAGCAGTACTTC. It encodes CASSLVFYEQYF.

This CDR3 reads CASIRQGAQYEQYF. The CDR3 nucleotides are TGTGCCAGCATCCGACAGGGGGCTCAGTACGAGCAGTACTTC. The chain combines TRBV6-6 with TRBJ2-7; TRBD1 aligns across 10 bases. V lost 7 bases and J lost 4; bases outside the gene matches: 7. CDR1 and CDR2 from the germline V gene are MNHNY and SVGAGI (reference sequence). The CDR3 runs to 14 residues.

The chain carries TRBV5-1 and TRBJ1-2; no reliable D call. This CDR3 region has 15 residues. The germline V gene encodes CDR1 SGHRS and CDR2 YFSETQ. With 1 base removed from V and 8 bases from J, the gap between germline ends came to 18 bases. CDR3 residues: CASSLTATSPGGYTF. The CDR3 DNA sequence: TGCGCCAGCAGCTTGACGGCAACCTCGCCTGGGGGCTACACCTTC.

The chain links TRBV14 to TRBJ1-1; 7 bases agree with TRBD1. Germline loops: CDR1 SGHDN, CDR2 FVKESK. The CDR3 loop spans 15 amino acids. The V gene end was trimmed by 7 bases and the J gene end by 2 bases; junction bases not matched to a gene: 10. In nucleotides, the CDR3 is TGTGCCAGCACCCTCAGACAGGGCATTAACACTGAAGCTTTCTTT. Translating it yields CASTLRQGINTEAFF. Drawing the rest from reference TRBV14 and TRBJ1-1, the complete variable domain is EAGVTQFPSHSVIEKGQTVTLRCDPISGHDNLYWYRRVMGKEIKFLLHFVKESKQDESGMPNNRFLAERTGGTYSTLKVQPAELEDSGVYFCASTLRQGINTEAFFGQGTRLTVV.

This clone was observed once. The chain uses TRBV4-3 and TRBJ2-3; D perhaps matches TRBD1 (7 bases). This CDR3 region has 15 residues. V lost 2 bases and J 4 bases, leaving 13 bases between the germline ends. Germline loops: CDR1 LGHNA, CDR2 YSLEER. The CDR3 loop is CASSQQGGAADTQYF. Written as DNA, the CDR3 is TGCGCCAGCAGCCAACAGGGGGGAGCTGCAGATACGCAGTATTTT.

This chain connects TRBV19 to TRBJ1-4, with no clear D. Germline V lookup: CDR1 LNHDA, CDR2 SQIVND (reference sequence). This CDR3 has 14 residues. With 1 base removed from V and 6 bases from J, the gap between germline ends came to 9 bases. The CDR3 protein is CASSIGGEDEKLFF. In DNA form, the CDR3 reads TGTGCCAGTAGTATAGGCGGTGAGGATGAAAAACTGTTTTTT.

CDR3 sequence reads: CASNVYSGNTIYF. CDR3 DNA: TGTGCCAGCAACGTATACTCTGGAAACACCATATATTTT. The genes are TRBV5-4 and TRBJ1-3; no reliable D call. The germline V gene has CDR1 SGHNT and CDR2 YYREEE (reference sequence). The germline V and J ends were trimmed by 6 bases and 0 bases, with 7 bases remaining between them. The CDR3 loop spans 13 amino acids.

The J gene is TRBJ1-2, the V gene TRBV28; D is undetermined. Between the trimmed V and J ends, which lost 5 bases and 5 bases, there was a span of 6 bases. Per germline, CDR1 MDHEN and CDR2 SYDVKM. The CDR3 consists of 11 residues. DNA for the CDR3: TGTGCCAGCAGTCATCTTTATGGCTACACCTTC. Its protein product is CASSHLYGYTF.

V gene TRBV6-6 combines with J gene TRBJ2-1; 11 bases map to TRBD2. This CDR3 contains 15 residues. V gave up 5 bases and J gave up 3 bases; unmatched junction bases: 3. Germline V gives CDR1 MNHNY, CDR2 SVGAGI (reference sequence). The CDR3 region has the DNA TGTGCCAGCAGTCAGGGGACTAGCGGCTACAATGAGCAGTTCTTC. It specifies CASSQGTSGYNEQFF.

This chain connects TRBV28 to TRBJ2-7; 7 nucleotides agree with TRBD2. This CDR3 region has 13 residues. Looked up from germline, CDR1 is MDHEN and CDR2 is SYDVKM. The ends lost 7 bases at V and 6 bases at J; junction bases unmatched: 9. The CDR3 bases are TGTGCCAGCATGCGCGGGACTATCGGCGAGCAGTACTTC. Residues: CASMRGTIGEQYF.